These 9 T cell receptor beta chains were sequenced from one sample in a study of a mutant IDH1 vaccine in newly diagnosed glioma. Antigen specificity for these receptors is unknown. The time point: week 5, during vaccination. Doses consisted of 300 ug of mutant IDH1 20-mer peptide each, paired with topical imiquimod. Data came from immunoSEQ multiplex PCR; TCRdb stores just in-frame clones and leaves some out. This sample has approximately 76,000 clones, with roughly nine tenths found just once. Specimen: PBMCs, collected from a glioma patient whose treatment included an IDH1 peptide vaccine. Every receptor here comes from a woman aged 45-65 years with glioma.

The rearrangement uses TRBV6-5 and TRBJ1-5, with D possibly TRBD1 on 5 matching bases. Germline assignment: CDR1 MNHEY and CDR2 SVGAGI. V lost 10 bases to trimming and J lost 6 bases, with 16 bases between them. CDR3 length: 13 amino acids. The CDR3 nucleotides are TGTGCCACCCTGGGGGGAGTGGGTCAGCCCCAGCATTTT. Its protein is CATLGGVGQPQHF.

The V call is TRBV28, the J call TRBJ1-2, with a weak D call TRBD1 (5 bases). CDR1 is MDHEN, CDR2 SYDVKM, per germline. CDR3 length equals 14 residues. The V end was cut by 3 bases, the J end by 4 bases, with 12 bases between. The CDR3 here is CASSFLGVLYGYTF. The DNA for the CDR3 is TGTGCCAGCAGTTTTCTAGGGGTTCTCTATGGCTACACCTTC.

CDR3 sequence reads: CASSESGGEAFF. The CDR3, as DNA: TGTGCCAGCAGTGAATCTGGAGGGGAAGCTTTCTTT. The chain couples TRBV6-1 to TRBJ1-1, with D hard to call. Trimming cost V 2 bases and J 8 bases, with 9 bases left between them. The CDR3 totals 12 residues. Germline V gene sequence: CDR1 MNHNS, CDR2 SASEGT.

V usage is TRBV19 and J usage is TRBJ2-1; 11 nucleotides align to TRBD2. Germline values: CDR1 LNHDA, CDR2 SQIVND (reference sequence). The CDR3 is 13 residues long. V lost 8 bases and J lost 5; bases outside the gene matches: 2. In DNA, the CDR3 is TGTGCCAGTGGGACTAGCGGAAACAATGAGCAGTTCTTC. Protein sequence: CASGTSGNNEQFF.

This rearrangement joins TRBV2 to TRBJ2-7, with 9 bases that match TRBD1. Germline CDR1 is SNHLY and CDR2 is FYNNEI. Losses at the gene ends were 6 bases for V and 3 bases for J; bases not matched to a gene: 6. This CDR3 region has 14 residues. The CDR3 spells CASSQGQGGYEQYF. CDR3 sequence (DNA): TGTGCCAGCAGCCAGGGACAGGGCGGCTACGAGCAGTACTTC.

Notes on this clone: The junction departs from the called germline gene at one end, perhaps through a read error. V is TRBV7-6 and J is TRBJ2-1; D gene uncertain. The CDR3 sequence is 11 residues long. From germline, CDR1 is SGHVS and CDR2 FNYEAQ. CDR3 region: CASSSSNEQFF. CDR3 coding DNA: TGTGCCAGCAGCTCCTCCAATGAGCAGTTCTTC.

V usage is TRBV14 and J usage is TRBJ1-1; a possible D gene is TRBD1 (5 bases). Trimming took off 1 base at V and 1 base at J, with 16 bases between the two ends. The CDR3 has 17 amino acids. Germline V lookup: CDR1 SGHDN, CDR2 FVKESK. The CDR3 nucleotides are TGTGCCAGCAGCCAAGGGGGCAGGGAGCCAAGGAACACTGAAGCTTTCTTT. Protein: CASSQGGREPRNTEAFF.

The chain employs TRBV18 and TRBJ2-1; D is possibly TRBD1 (5 bases). This CDR3 has 14 residues. Germline CDR1 is KGHSH and CDR2 is LQKENI. With 3 bases removed from V and 2 bases from J, the gap between germline ends came to 8 bases. CDR3 sequence reads: CASSPQGTYNEQFF. CDR3 DNA sequence: TGTGCCAGCTCACCGCAGGGTACCTACAATGAGCAGTTCTTC.

The chain joins TRBV5-1 to TRBJ2-2; 9 nucleotides line up with TRBD1. V lost 0 bases, J lost 3 bases, and 0 bases stayed unmatched. CDR1 is SGHRS, CDR2 YFSETQ, per germline. The length of the CDR3 is 15 residues. The CDR3 bases are TGCGCCAGCAGCTTGGGACAGGGGGACACCGGGGAGCTGTTTTTT. Translation: CASSLGQGDTGELFF.